Below, 17 T cell receptor beta chains from the same sample are listed, as sequenced in a study of CD8 T cells in Susac syndrome. cDNA came from roughly 0.53 to 1 ug RNA primed by random hexamers. TCRdb reprocessed the immunoSEQ multiplex PCR reads with MiXCR, giving one entry per CDR3 protein. The sample lists tens of thousands of distinct CDR3 sequences; approximately 95% were seen once. Sequencing was carried out using CD8+ T cells from PBMCs. The receptors were sampled from a human donor with Susac syndrome.

The table lists this clonotype with a count of one. The chain employs TRBV20-1 and TRBJ1-2, with TRBD1 matching 7 bases. The ends lost 6 bases at V and 1 base at J; junction bases unmatched: 5. Germline-derived CDR1 and CDR2 are DFQATT and SNEGSKA (reference sequence). The CDR3 length is 13 residues. CDR3 protein: CSAPDRNNYGYTF. Written as DNA, the CDR3 is TGCAGTGCCCCGGACAGGAATAACTATGGCTACACCTTC.

This clonotype showed up just once. The CDR3, as DNA: TGTGCCAGCAGTTTCTCCGGACCCACTGAAGCTTTCTTT. This sequence encodes CASSFSGPTEAFF. The rearrangement uses TRBV5-6 and TRBJ1-1; D gene unclear. CDR1 and CDR2 from the germline V gene are SGHDT and YYEEEE. V was cut by 5 bases and J by 4 bases, with 12 bases left in between. CDR3 length: 13 amino acids. The full variable domain, in which reference TRBV5-6 and TRBJ1-1 provide the parts outside the CDR3, is DAGVTQSPTHLIKTRGQQVTLRCSPKSGHDTVSWYQQALGQGPQFIFQYYEEEERQRGNFPDRFSGHQFPNYSSELNVNALLLGDSALYLCASSFSGPTEAFFGQGTRLTVV.

This clonotype has more than one count but fewer than ten. The V and J genes are TRBV29-1 and TRBJ2-1; D is possibly TRBD1 or TRBD2 (5 bases each). The germline V gene has CDR1 SQVTM and CDR2 ANQGSEA. V was pared by 1 base and J by 0 bases, with 7 bases between. This CDR3 is built from 14 residues. The CDR3 loop is CSVEGGSSYNEQFF. The CDR3 nucleotides are TGCAGCGTTGAAGGGGGGAGCTCCTACAATGAGCAGTTCTTC.

The rearrangement joins TRBV3-1 to TRBJ2-3; 9 bases agree with TRBD2. Germline loops: CDR1 LGHDT, CDR2 YNNKEL (reference sequence). This CDR3 region has 15 residues. Germline trimming cut 0 bases from V and 6 bases from J; bases unmatched to any gene: 4. CDR3 loop: CASSQDPGLADTQYF. The CDR3 DNA reads as TGTGCCAGCAGCCAAGACCCAGGACTAGCGGATACGCAGTATTTT.

In nucleotides, the CDR3 is TGTGCCACTACTTCCGGGACAGGGGACGTCAATGAGCAGTTCTTC. It translates to CATTSGTGDVNEQFF. V gene TRBV24-1 combines with J gene TRBJ2-1, with TRBD1 matching over 10 bases. This CDR3 is 15 amino acids long. V shed 10 bases and J 6 bases; nucleotides not matched to a gene: 11. Germline V CDR1 and CDR2: KGHDR, SFDVKD.

The chain joins TRBV7-8 to TRBJ2-5; 7 bases match TRBD2. The germline V gene encodes CDR1 SGHVS and CDR2 FQNEAQ. This CDR3 has 13 residues. J gave up 5 bases and V 5 bases, and 5 bases lay outside the gene matches. CDR3 loop: CASSRLAGETQYF. The CDR3, as DNA: TGTGCCAGCAGCCGACTAGCCGGGGAGACCCAGTACTTC.

In this sample, this clonotype turned up once. J is TRBJ2-1 and V is TRBV12-3 or TRBV12-4; no firm D call. V was shortened by 2 bases and J by 1 base, with 15 bases between the two germline ends. This CDR3 region has 17 residues. For the CDR3, the DNA is TGTGCCAGCAGTTTAATGGCTACCTACCCTTCCTACAATGAGCAGTTCTTC. This sequence encodes CASSLMATYPSYNEQFF.

This clonotype was recorded only once. For the CDR3, the DNA is TGCAGCGTTGAACAGGGGGCCCACGAGCAGTACTTC. It translates to CSVEQGAHEQYF. V usage is TRBV29-1 and J usage is TRBJ2-7; 8 bases align to TRBD1. Germline loops: CDR1 SQVTM, CDR2 ANQGSEA. Trimming cost V 2 bases and J 5 bases; bases outside gene matches: 2. CDR3 length: 12 residues.

Only one count was recorded for this clonotype. The gene calls are TRBV7-8 and TRBJ1-2; 8 positions agree with TRBD1. The germline V gene encodes CDR1 SGHVS and CDR2 FQNEAQ. There are 14 residues in the CDR3. Trimming removed 4 bases from V and 3 bases from J; junction bases left unmatched: 4. DNA of the CDR3: TGTGCCAGCAGCTCCCAGGACAGGGACTATGGCTACACCTTC. It is translated as CASSSQDRDYGYTF.

The chain is built from TRBV3-1 and TRBJ1-4, with a tentative D call TRBD1 (6 bases). The ends were cut back, 0 bases at V and 11 bases at J, with 7 bases in the middle. CDR3 length equals 12 residues. Germline values: CDR1 LGHDT, CDR2 YNNKEL (reference sequence). The CDR3, as DNA: TGTGCCAGCAGCCAAGAAGGGGGGAAACTGTTTTTT. Its translation is CASSQEGGKLFF. Full variable domain (rest looked up from reference TRBV3-1 and TRBJ1-4): DTAVSQTPKYLVTQMGNDKSIKCEQNLGHDTMYWYKQDSKKFLKIMFSYNNKELIINETVPNRFSPKSPDKAHLNLHINSLELGDSAVYFCASSQEGGKLFFGSGTQLSVL.

This clonotype has just one count. The rearrangement uses TRBV30 and TRBJ1-1; TRBD1 is a possible D gene (5 bases). CDR3 size: 13 residues. V lost 1 base and J 11 bases, leaving 17 bases between the germline ends. CDR1 and CDR2 from the germline V gene are GTSNPN and SVGIG (reference sequence). The CDR3 DNA reads as TGTGCCTGGAGTGAAACCGGGACCAGCGAGGCTTTCTTT. Protein product: CAWSETGTSEAFF.

The CDR3 DNA sequence: TGTGCCAGCAGCCAAGAAGGCGGCGGGGAGATGGAGACCCAGTACTTC. It translates to CASSQEGGGEMETQYF. The chain employs TRBV3-1 and TRBJ2-5, with D possibly TRBD2 on 6 matching bases. CDR3 length: 16 amino acids. Trimming removed 0 bases at V and 5 bases at J, with 16 bases between. The germline V gene encodes CDR1 LGHDT and CDR2 YNNKEL (reference sequence).

The genes are TRBV28 and TRBJ2-7; D gene uncertain. Germline V gene data show CDR1 as MDHEN and CDR2 as SYDVKM. V was shortened by 5 bases and J by 2 bases, with 7 bases between the two germline ends. The CDR3 loop spans 12 amino acids. The CDR3: CASSQSAYEQYF. The CDR3 DNA reads as TGTGCCAGCAGTCAATCTGCCTACGAGCAGTACTTC.

The chain has TRBV12-3 or TRBV12-4 and TRBJ2-7; TRBD2 matches 12 bases. The J segment lost 5 bases and the V segment lost 2 bases, leaving 4 bases of the junction unmatched. This CDR3 has 15 residues. CDR3: CASSLSTSGSDEQYF. The CDR3 region has the DNA TGTGCCAGCAGTTTATCGACTAGCGGGAGCGACGAGCAGTACTTC.

The genes are TRBV20-1 and TRBJ2-2, with D maybe TRBD1 (5 bases). This CDR3 is 14 amino acids long. Germline V gene lookup returns CDR1 DFQATT and CDR2 SNEGSKA (reference sequence). Deletions cut 0 bases from V and 3 bases from J, with 8 bases between. The DNA of the CDR3 is TGCAGTGCTAGAGACAGGGTTCACACCGGGGAGCTGTTTTTT. As protein: CSARDRVHTGELFF.

The CDR3 loop reads CASMTSGVYGYTF. Here the CDR3 DNA reads TGTGCCAGCATGACGTCAGGTGTCTATGGCTACACCTTC. The chain joins TRBV12-3 or TRBV12-4 to TRBJ1-2; D remains ambiguous. With 7 bases removed from V and 4 bases from J, the gap between germline ends came to 13 bases. This CDR3 comprises 13 residues.

This chain uses TRBV29-1 with TRBJ2-2; unclear D gene. Per germline, CDR1 SQVTM and CDR2 ANQGSEA. The CDR3 is 12 amino acids. The V gene lost 7 bases and the J gene lost 6 bases, with 12 bases spanning the gap. Here the CDR3 DNA reads TGCAGCGCCTCAATTGGTGCCGGGGAGCTGTTTTTT. Translating gives CSASIGAGELFF.